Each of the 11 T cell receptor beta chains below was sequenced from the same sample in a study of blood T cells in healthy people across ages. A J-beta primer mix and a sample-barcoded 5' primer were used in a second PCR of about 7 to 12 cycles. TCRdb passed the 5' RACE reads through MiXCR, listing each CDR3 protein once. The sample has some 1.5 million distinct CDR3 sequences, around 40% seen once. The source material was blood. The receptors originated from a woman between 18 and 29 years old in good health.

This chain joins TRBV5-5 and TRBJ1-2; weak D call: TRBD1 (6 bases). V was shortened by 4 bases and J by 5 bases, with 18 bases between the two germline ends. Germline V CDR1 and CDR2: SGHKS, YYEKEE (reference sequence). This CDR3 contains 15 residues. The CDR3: CASSPGDGDYYGYTF. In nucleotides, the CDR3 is TGTGCCAGCAGCCCAGGGGACGGAGATTATTATGGCTACACCTTC.

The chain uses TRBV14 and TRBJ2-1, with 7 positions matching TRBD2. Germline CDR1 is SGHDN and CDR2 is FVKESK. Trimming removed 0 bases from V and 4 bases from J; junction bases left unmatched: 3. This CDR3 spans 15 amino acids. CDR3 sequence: CASSQEPAGYNEQFF. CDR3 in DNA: TGTGCCAGCAGCCAAGAACCAGCGGGGTACAATGAGCAGTTCTTC.

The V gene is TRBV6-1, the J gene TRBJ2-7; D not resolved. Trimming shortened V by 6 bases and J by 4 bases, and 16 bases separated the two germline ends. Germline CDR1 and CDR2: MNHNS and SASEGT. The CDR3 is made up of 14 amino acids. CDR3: CASRKHLPPYEQYF. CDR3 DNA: TGTGCCAGCAGGAAGCACTTACCTCCGTACGAGCAGTACTTC.

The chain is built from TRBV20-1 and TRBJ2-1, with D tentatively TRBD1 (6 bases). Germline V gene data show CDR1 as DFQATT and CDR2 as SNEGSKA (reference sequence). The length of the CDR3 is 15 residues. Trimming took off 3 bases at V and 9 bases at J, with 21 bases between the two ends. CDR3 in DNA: TGCAGTGCTAGGGCTGGCAGGGGTGCTTTAAGTGAGCAGTTCTTC. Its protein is CSARAGRGALSEQFF.

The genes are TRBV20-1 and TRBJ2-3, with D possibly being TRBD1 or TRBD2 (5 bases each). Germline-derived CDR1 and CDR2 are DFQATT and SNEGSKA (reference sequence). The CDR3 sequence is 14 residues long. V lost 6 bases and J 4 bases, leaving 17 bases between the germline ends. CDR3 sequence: CSAGDPRTSDTQYF. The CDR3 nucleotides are TGCAGTGCGGGGGACCCCAGGACGTCAGATACGCAGTATTTT.

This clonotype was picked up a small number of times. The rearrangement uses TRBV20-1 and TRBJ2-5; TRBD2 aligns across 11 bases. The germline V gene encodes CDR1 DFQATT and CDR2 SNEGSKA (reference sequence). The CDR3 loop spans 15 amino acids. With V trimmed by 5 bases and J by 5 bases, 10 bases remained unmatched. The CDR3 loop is CSAPRLAGWGETQYF. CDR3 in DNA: TGCAGTGCTCCTAGACTAGCGGGATGGGGGGAGACCCAGTACTTC.

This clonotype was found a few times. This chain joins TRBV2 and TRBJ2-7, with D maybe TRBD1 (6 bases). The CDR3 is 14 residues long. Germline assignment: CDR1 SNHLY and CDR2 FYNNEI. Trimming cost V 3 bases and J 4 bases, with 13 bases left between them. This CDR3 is CASSDRTATYEQYF. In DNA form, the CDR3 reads TGTGCCAGCAGTGATAGGACAGCGACTTACGAGCAGTACTTC.

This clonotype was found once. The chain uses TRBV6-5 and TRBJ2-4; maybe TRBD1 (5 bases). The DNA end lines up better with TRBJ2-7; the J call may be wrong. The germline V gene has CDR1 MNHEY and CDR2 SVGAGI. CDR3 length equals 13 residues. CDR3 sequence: CASQSDSNYEQYF. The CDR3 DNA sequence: TGTGCCAGCCAGAGCGACAGTAACTACGAGCAGTACTTC.

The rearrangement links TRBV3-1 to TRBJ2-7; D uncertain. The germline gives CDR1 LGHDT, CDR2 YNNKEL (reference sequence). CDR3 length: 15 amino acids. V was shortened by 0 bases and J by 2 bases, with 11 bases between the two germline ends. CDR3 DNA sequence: TGTGCCAGCAGCCAAGATGAACGGCTTCCCTACGAGCAGTACTTC. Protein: CASSQDERLPYEQYF.

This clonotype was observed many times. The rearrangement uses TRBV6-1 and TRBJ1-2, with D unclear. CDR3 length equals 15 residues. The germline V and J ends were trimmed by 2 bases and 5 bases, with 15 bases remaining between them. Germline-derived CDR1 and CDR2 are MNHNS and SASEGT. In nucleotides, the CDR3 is TGTGCCAGCAGTGAAAGAGCGGACGGTACTTATGGCTACACCTTC. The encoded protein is CASSERADGTYGYTF.

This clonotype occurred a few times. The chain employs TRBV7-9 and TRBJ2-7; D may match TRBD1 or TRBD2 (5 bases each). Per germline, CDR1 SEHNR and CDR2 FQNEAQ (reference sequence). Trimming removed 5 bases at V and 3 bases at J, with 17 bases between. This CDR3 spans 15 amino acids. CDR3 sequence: CASSQRKRGNYEQYF. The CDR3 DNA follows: TGTGCCAGCAGCCAAAGGAAGAGGGGCAACTACGAGCAGTACTTC.